This TCR beta chain was profiled in a study of cytomegalovirus exposure and HLA in healthy donors. The CDR3 is made up of 13 amino acids. Germline V gene sequence: CDR1 SGHTA, CDR2 FQGTGA. The V gene lost 2 bases and the J gene lost 6 bases, with 11 bases spanning the gap. This clone was detected a few times. Nominally healthy donors were sampled, though unrecorded immune exposures were likely. The PCR employed 60 Vbeta primers together with 13 Jbeta primers. TCRdb's table, derived via immunoSEQ multiplex PCR, lists solely in-frame clones and lacks some. The sample gives about 150,000 clones, around three fifths of which show up once; over 2.5% is in the top ten.

Input material: PBMCs. The chain is built from TRBV7-3 and TRBJ2-7, with D tentatively TRBD1 (5 bases). The source is a woman aged 25 to 39 in good health and CMV-seropositive. For the CDR3, the DNA is TGTGCCAGCAGCTTAGCAGGGCTTAGCGAGCAGTACTTC. Translated: CASSLAGLSEQYF.